One TCR beta chain is described in this entry. The antigen it recognizes is unknown. No quality values exist for individual bases; no much larger clone is one base distant. Including cysteine and phenylalanine, the CDR3 has 16 amino acids. Only the CDR3 region is kept as DNA, spanning 48 bases read in frame from base 1. Trimmed from V: 0 bases; trimmed from J: 4 bases; junction bases lacking a gene match: 6. The germline V gene (reference sequence) sets CDR1 to WNHNN and CDR2 to SYGVQD. This entry is derived from a study of technical replicates of blood from several donors (dated by TCRdb to about 2017). Receptor amplification or capture employed the immunoSEQ multiplex PCR assay. This immuneACCESS table, as held by TCRdb, lists in-frame sequences with V and J called but not all clones. Of the missing ones, under half trace to an unresolved V gene in checked studies; the others have no known cause. For this sample the table gives under 20,000 clones, of which approximately 90% were detected only once. Around 12% of the sample is held by the ten biggest clonotypes.

Sequences were obtained from PBMCs. The V and J segments used are TRBV10-1 and TRBJ2-1; 7 of the junction bases match TRBD2. The receptor was isolated from a human donor in good health. The CDR3 sequence is CASSESSGNRYNEQFF. The bases are TGCGCCAGCAGTGAGTCGAGCGGGAACCGTTACAATGAGCAGTTCTTC.